The 4 T cell receptor beta chains in this list originate from one sample, sequenced in a study of cytomegalovirus exposure and HLA in healthy donors. The PCR had 60 Vbeta and 13 Jbeta primers. Clones were sequenced by immunoSEQ multiplex PCR, and TCRdb holds only the in-frame ones, with some missing. The sample lists approximately 160,000 clones, 75% to 90% occurring once. The source material was PBMCs. The receptors here all came from a man over 45 in good health and CMV-seropositive.

The CDR3 loop is CASSLEGREGRGEQFF. The CDR3 bases are TGTGCCAGCAGCTTAGAGGGCCGGGAGGGCCGGGGTGAGCAGTTCTTC. The chain has TRBV13 and TRBJ2-1; 8 bases are a match to TRBD2. Germline CDR1 reads PRHDT; CDR2 reads FYEKMQ (reference sequence). The CDR3 covers 16 residues. Unmatched junction bases numbered 11, after V lost 1 base and J lost 9 bases.

Points on this clone: This likely comes from a read error, as the CDR3 has no conserved phenylalanine or tryptophan at its end. V and J are TRBV4-1 and TRBJ2-7, with 9 bases fitting TRBD2. Germline loops: CDR1 MGHRA, CDR2 YSYEKL. This CDR3 contains 14 residues. Germline trimming cut 1 base from V and 4 bases from J; bases unmatched to any gene: 2. The CDR3 spells CASSQVLAGYEQYL. The CDR3 DNA follows: TGCGCCAGCAGCCAAGTCCTAGCGGGGTACGAGCAGTACCTC.

The chain recombines TRBV5-6 with TRBJ1-2; possibly TRBD1 for D (6 bases). This CDR3 is 16 amino acids long. The V gene lost 4 bases and the J gene lost 4 bases, with 20 bases spanning the gap. In germline, CDR1 is SGHDT, CDR2 YYEEEE. The CDR3 bases are TGTGCCAGCAGCCGCTGGACAGAGAACTCGTTCTATGGCTACACCTTC. This translates into CASSRWTENSFYGYTF.

The V and J genes are TRBV28 and TRBJ1-5; 7 bases agree with TRBD1. J lost 0 bases, V lost 4 bases, and 3 bases had no gene match. There are 15 residues in the CDR3. Per germline, CDR1 MDHEN and CDR2 SYDVKM. This CDR3 is CASSSGTVSNQPQHF. DNA of the CDR3: TGTGCCAGCAGTTCTGGGACAGTTAGCAATCAGCCCCAGCATTTT.